These 30 T cell receptor beta chains were sequenced from one sample in a study of human CD8 memory T cell subsets. It was UMI-labeled 5' RACE by which the TCR beta libraries were made. TCRdb re-called the 5' RACE reads, yielding one record per CDR3 amino acid sequence without DNA. In all, the sample yields approximately 6,700 distinct CDR3 sequences. Sequenced: CD8+ T cells from PBMCs. The receptors were gathered from a human donor in good health.

This rearrangement joins TRBV6-6 to TRBJ1-2. The CDR3 runs 16 residues. Germline V lookup: CDR1 MNHNY, CDR2 SVGAGI (reference sequence). The CDR3 protein is CASSYLGTDANYGYTF.

The chain uses TRBV24-1 and TRBJ2-2; TCRdb lists TRBD1, though no DNA is available to test this call. The CDR3 totals 15 residues. Per germline, CDR1 KGHDR and CDR2 SFDVKD. This chain's CDR3 is CATSDRGQTTGELFF.

V gene TRBV20-1 combines with J gene TRBJ2-1; the TCRdb D gene call, TRBD2, has no DNA to confirm it. CDR1 and CDR2 from the germline V gene are DFQATT and SNEGSKA (reference sequence). The CDR3 has 14 residues. The CDR3 is CSAISGGPYNEQFF.

The chain's CDR3 is CASSTDRAQVYGYTF. V usage is TRBV5-5 and J usage is TRBJ1-2; TCRdb outputs TRBD1, but without DNA this stays unchecked. Germline CDR1 reads SGHKS; CDR2 reads YYEKEE (reference sequence). The CDR3 contains 15 residues. Complete variable domain (other parts from reference TRBV5-5 and TRBJ1-2): DAGVTQSPTHLIKTRGQQVTLRCSPISGHKSVSWYQQVLGQGPQFIFQYYEKEERGRGNFPDRFSARQFPNYSSELNVNALLLGDSALYLCASSTDRAQVYGYTFGSGTRLTVV.

The rearrangement joins TRBV9 to TRBJ2-7. This CDR3 comprises 14 residues. Germline lookup yields CDR1 SGDLS and CDR2 YYNGEE. CDR3 sequence reads: CASSVGQGPYEQYF.

V usage is TRBV9 and J usage is TRBJ1-1; TCRdb names TRBD1, which stays unverified in the absence of DNA. Germline CDR1 and CDR2: SGDLS and YYNGEE. This CDR3 has 15 residues. CDR3 residues: CASSVRDRGNTEAFF. Full variable domain (outside the CDR3, taken from reference TRBV9 and TRBJ1-1): DSGVTQTPKHLITATGQRVTLRCSPRSGDLSVYWYQQSLDQGLQFLIQYYNGEERAKGNILERFSAQQFPDLHSELNLSSLELGDSALYFCASSVRDRGNTEAFFGQGTRLTVV.

The rearrangement uses TRBV14 and TRBJ2-1; TCRdb lists TRBD1, though no DNA is available to test this call. In germline, CDR1 is SGHDN, CDR2 FVKESK. The length of the CDR3 is 16 residues. The CDR3 is CASSQDYSDSYNEQFF.

J is TRBJ2-7 and V is TRBV29-1. The CDR3 totals 12 residues. Germline values: CDR1 SQVTM, CDR2 ANQGSEA. CDR3 residues: CSVAGPSYEQYF.

CDR3 sequence: CASSPQGIYGYTF. V gene TRBV25-1 combines with J gene TRBJ1-2; the D gene TCRdb calls, TRBD1, cannot be checked with no DNA. This CDR3 is 13 amino acids long. From germline, CDR1 is MGHDK and CDR2 SYGVNS.

This clonotype counts as medium-sized by frequency. The rearrangement uses TRBV10-2 and TRBJ1-2; the D call from TCRdb, TRBD1, cannot be confirmed without DNA. Germline V gene sequence: CDR1 WSHSY, CDR2 SAAADI. The CDR3 consists of 15 residues. CDR3 sequence: CASSDPDRRYYGYTF.

The chain combines TRBV3-1 with TRBJ1-2; with no DNA, the TCRdb D assignment of TRBD1 cannot be verified. From germline, CDR1 is LGHDT and CDR2 YNNKEL (reference sequence). The CDR3 runs to 13 residues. CDR3 loop: CASSLGRSYGYTF.

The V and J genes are TRBV19 and TRBJ1-1. The CDR3 runs 15 residues. Germline CDR1 and CDR2: LNHDA and SQIVND (reference sequence). The chain's CDR3 is CASSIVGDGDTEAFF.

The CDR3: CASSQDQGSGTYNEQFF. V and J are TRBV4-3 and TRBJ2-1; TCRdb's assignment of TRBD2 cannot be checked, as there is no DNA. The CDR3 has 17 amino acids. CDR1 and CDR2 from the germline V gene are LGHNA and YSLEER.

The chain is built from TRBV7-8 and TRBJ2-7; TCRdb's D call, TRBD1, is unchecked because there is no DNA. There are 17 residues in the CDR3. Germline V CDR1 and CDR2: SGHVS, FQNEAQ. CDR3 sequence: CASSSFFGTLDSYEQYF.

This sequence joins TRBV20-1 and TRBJ1-1; TCRdb names TRBD1, which stays unverified in the absence of DNA. CDR3 size: 15 residues. Germline-derived CDR1 and CDR2 are DFQATT and SNEGSKA (reference sequence). The CDR3 here is CSARSPMTANTEAFF.

J is TRBJ1-5 and V is TRBV4-2. CDR1 is LGHNA and CDR2 is YNFKEQ in the germline V gene. The CDR3 is 16 residues long. This chain's CDR3 is CASSQEAGLFNQPQHF.

This rearrangement joins TRBV5-1 to TRBJ2-1; checking the TCRdb D call of TRBD2 is not possible without DNA. CDR1 is SGHRS, CDR2 YFSETQ, per germline. The CDR3 is 15 residues long. The CDR3 is CASSLAGGPIVEQFF. The full variable domain, in which reference TRBV5-1 and TRBJ2-1 provide the parts outside the CDR3, is KAGVTQTPRYLIKTRGQQVTLSCSPISGHRSVSWYQQTPGQGLQFLFEYFSETQRNKGNFPGRFSGRQFSNSRSEMNVSTLELGDSALYLCASSLAGGPIVEQFFGPGTRLTVL.

This chain connects TRBV5-4 to TRBJ1-2; checking the TCRdb D call of TRBD1 is not possible without DNA. This CDR3 has 13 residues. Germline loops: CDR1 SGHNT, CDR2 YYREEE (reference sequence). The CDR3: CASSLEGGKGYTF.

The V and J genes are TRBV25-1 and TRBJ1-4; with no DNA, the TCRdb D assignment of TRBD1 cannot be verified. Germline-derived CDR1 and CDR2 are MGHDK and SYGVNS. CDR3 length equals 17 residues. The CDR3 loop reads CASSDSSVGQGSEKLFF.

This chain connects TRBV4-1 to TRBJ2-2; checking the TCRdb D call of TRBD1 is not possible without DNA. In germline, CDR1 is MGHRA, CDR2 YSYEKL. The CDR3 runs 15 residues. The CDR3 sequence: CASSQPDWAPGELFF.

Its frequency marks this clonotype as medium-sized. The chain joins TRBV7-9 to TRBJ1-1; the D call from TCRdb, TRBD1, cannot be confirmed without DNA. CDR1 is SEHNR, CDR2 FQNEAQ, per germline (reference sequence). The length of the CDR3 is 14 residues. The CDR3 here is CASSRTLEQGEAFF.

This clonotype is identified as medium-sized from frequency. The V call is TRBV7-9, the J call TRBJ1-3; TCRdb picks TRBD1, but there is no DNA to check that call. Germline V lookup: CDR1 SEHNR, CDR2 FQNEAQ (reference sequence). The CDR3 runs 16 residues. CDR3 amino acids: CASSPRDAGSGNTIYF.

This clonotype is labeled medium-sized based on frequency. The chain has TRBV2 and TRBJ1-5. The CDR3 has 14 residues. Per the germline V gene, CDR1 is SNHLY and CDR2 is FYNNEI. The CDR3 protein is CASRAYRGNQPQHF.

This chain uses TRBV9 with TRBJ2-3; TCRdb selects TRBD1, and the lack of DNA leaves this call unchecked. The length of the CDR3 is 12 residues. Germline lookup yields CDR1 SGDLS and CDR2 YYNGEE. The CDR3 loop reads CASSGEGDLEYF.

The chain employs TRBV20-1 and TRBJ2-3; without DNA, the TCRdb call of TRBD1 cannot be checked. Germline CDR1 reads DFQATT; CDR2 reads SNEGSKA (reference sequence). This CDR3 region has 15 residues. CDR3: CSASERRGSTDTQYF.

The genes are TRBV5-5 and TRBJ2-5; TCRdb designates TRBD2, a call that cannot be tested without DNA. This CDR3 region has 15 residues. Germline V gene data show CDR1 as SGHKS and CDR2 as YYEKEE (reference sequence). The CDR3 is CASSLDVAGGETQYF.

According to its frequency, this clonotype is large (0.1 to 1%). The chain carries TRBV20-1 and TRBJ2-7. Germline values: CDR1 DFQATT, CDR2 SNEGSKA (reference sequence). The CDR3 runs to 11 residues. This CDR3 is CSARVGYEQYF.

The chain recombines TRBV6-5 with TRBJ1-1. Germline loops: CDR1 MNHEY, CDR2 SVGAGI. The CDR3 contains 17 residues. The CDR3 region is CASSYSKERSRNTEAFF.

The rearrangement links TRBV5-1 to TRBJ2-7. Germline CDR1 reads SGHRS; CDR2 reads YFSETQ. CDR3 length equals 14 residues. The CDR3 reads CASSLEGGDYEQYF.

V usage is TRBV28 and J usage is TRBJ1-2. Germline CDR1 and CDR2: MDHEN and SYDVKM. This CDR3 region has 12 residues. The CDR3 is CASSLESYGYTF.